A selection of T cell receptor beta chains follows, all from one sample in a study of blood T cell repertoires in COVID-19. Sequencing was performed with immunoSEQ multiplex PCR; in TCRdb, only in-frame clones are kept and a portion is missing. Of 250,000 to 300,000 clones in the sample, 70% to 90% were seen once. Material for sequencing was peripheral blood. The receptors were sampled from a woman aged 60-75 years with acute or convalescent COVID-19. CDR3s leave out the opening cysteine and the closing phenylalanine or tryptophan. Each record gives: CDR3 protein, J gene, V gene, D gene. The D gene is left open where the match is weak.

cdr3_aa: ASSAGNTITNSPLH; j_call: TRBJ1-6; v_call: TRBV5-6; d_call: .
cdr3_aa: ASSLGRDNQPQH; j_call: TRBJ1-5; v_call: TRBV5-1; d_call: .
cdr3_aa: ASSHSRQGPRSGNTIY; j_call: TRBJ1-3; v_call: TRBV4-1; d_call: TRBD1
cdr3_aa: ASRVDRGDLYEQY; j_call: TRBJ2-7; v_call: TRBV2; d_call: .
cdr3_aa: ASSLPGGQWSYEQY; j_call: TRBJ2-7; v_call: TRBV28; d_call: TRBD2
cdr3_aa: ASRGGQNNEQY; j_call: TRBJ2-7; v_call: TRBV4-1; d_call: .
cdr3_aa: ASSRQGFNNEQF; j_call: TRBJ2-1; v_call: TRBV4-2; d_call: TRBD1
cdr3_aa: ARRTGGNTIY; j_call: TRBJ1-3; v_call: TRBV23-1; d_call: TRBD1
cdr3_aa: ATSEGQGSHYGYT; j_call: TRBJ1-2; v_call: TRBV24-1; d_call: TRBD1
cdr3_aa: ASSLGDRGQPTGELF; j_call: TRBJ2-2; v_call: TRBV11-2; d_call: TRBD1
cdr3_aa: ASSRPLAGGRGTGELF; j_call: TRBJ2-2; v_call: TRBV27; d_call: TRBD2
cdr3_aa: ATSHRVHQPQH; j_call: TRBJ1-5; v_call: TRBV15; d_call: .
cdr3_aa: ASRLTSGGETQY; j_call: TRBJ2-5; v_call: TRBV28; d_call: TRBD2
cdr3_aa: SARGGQGDRELF; j_call: TRBJ1-4; v_call: TRBV29-1; d_call: TRBD1
cdr3_aa: ASSGTANQPQH; j_call: TRBJ1-5; v_call: TRBV18; d_call: .
cdr3_aa: ASSRGTGINQPQH; j_call: TRBJ1-5; v_call: TRBV7-9; d_call: TRBD1